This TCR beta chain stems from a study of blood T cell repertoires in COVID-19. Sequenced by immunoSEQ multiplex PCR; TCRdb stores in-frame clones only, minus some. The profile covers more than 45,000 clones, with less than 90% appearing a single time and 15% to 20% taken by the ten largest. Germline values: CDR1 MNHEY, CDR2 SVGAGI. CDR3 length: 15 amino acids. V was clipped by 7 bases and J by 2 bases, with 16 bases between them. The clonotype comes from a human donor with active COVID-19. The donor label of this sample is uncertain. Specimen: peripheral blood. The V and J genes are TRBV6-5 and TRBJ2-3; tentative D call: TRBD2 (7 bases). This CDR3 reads CASMRGGTNTDTQYF. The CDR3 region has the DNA TGTGCCAGCATGAGGGGGGGGACTAACACAGATACGCAGTATTTT.